This TCR beta chain was captured by sequencing in a study of control samples from healthy donors and cancer patients (TCRdb year 2020). CDR1 and CDR2, per the germline V gene (reference sequence), are LGHDT and YNNKEL. The junction carries 11 bases between V and J, which are trimmed by 7 bases and 2 bases respectively. The CDR3 measures 13 amino acids from cysteine to phenylalanine. The read is trimmed to its CDR3 DNA, 39 bases read in frame from base 1. Points on this clone: No antigen is known for it. Base quality data are lacking; no much larger clone is found one base away.

The library was produced with the immunoSEQ multiplex PCR assay. Imported from immuneACCESS, the table was reduced by TCRdb to in-frame sequences with V and J called. These copies leave out some clones; in studies compared against another copy, an unresolved V gene accounts for under half, and the cause of the remainder is not known. Across this sample there are around 140,000 clones, with around 92% seen only once. 6% to 9.5% of the sample is taken by the ten largest. This receptor was identified in a man in his fifties or sixties with head and neck cancer. Recombination connected TRBV3-1 (or the pseudogene TRBV3-2) to TRBJ1-2; a weak D assignment points to TRBD1 (5 bases agree). Sequenced sample: PBMCs. The nucleotide sequence is given as TGTGCCAGCACCGGGACGGTAAACTATGGCTACACCTTC. This gives the protein CASTGTVNYGYTF.